This T cell receptor beta chain was observed in a study of shared clonotypes between healthy human individuals. Whole-study results and caveats: Non-shared clonotypes showed lower generation probabilities than clonotypes common to all four donors.

Assay used: immunoSEQ multiplex PCR; TCRdb lists only in-frame clones, some missing. The table includes roughly 2.5 million clones, around 94% detected once. In regard to this clone: Antigen: not known.

The receptor comes from a man in his late teens or twenties in good health. The sequencing input was naive CD4+ T cells sorted from blood. Indicated subset: CD45RA+ positively selected.

CDR3 residues: CASSFLDRGDYEQYF. For the CDR3, the DNA is TGTGCCAGCAGCTTCCTGGACAGGGGGGACTACGAGCAGTACTTC. This chain links TRBV5-5 with TRBJ2-7, with TRBD1 identical over 10 bases. The ends lost 2 bases at V and 3 bases at J; junction bases unmatched: 5. Per the germline V gene, CDR1 is SGHKS and CDR2 is YYEKEE (reference sequence). The length of the CDR3 is 15 residues.